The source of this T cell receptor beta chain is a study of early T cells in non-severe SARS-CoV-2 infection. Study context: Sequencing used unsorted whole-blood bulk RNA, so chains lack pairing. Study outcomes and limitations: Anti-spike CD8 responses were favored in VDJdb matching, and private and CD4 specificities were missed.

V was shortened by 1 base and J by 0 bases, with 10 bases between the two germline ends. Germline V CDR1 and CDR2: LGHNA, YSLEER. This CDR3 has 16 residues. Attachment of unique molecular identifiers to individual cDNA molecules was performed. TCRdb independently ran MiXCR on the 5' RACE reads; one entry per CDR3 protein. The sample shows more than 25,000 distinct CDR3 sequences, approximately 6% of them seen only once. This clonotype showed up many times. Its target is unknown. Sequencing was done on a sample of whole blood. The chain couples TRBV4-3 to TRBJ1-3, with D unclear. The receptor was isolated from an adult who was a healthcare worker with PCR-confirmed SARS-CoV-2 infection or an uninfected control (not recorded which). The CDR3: CASSQATVVSGNTIYF. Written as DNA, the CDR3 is TGCGCCAGCAGCCAAGCGACCGTGGTCTCTGGAAACACCATATATTTT.